The clone carrying this T cell receptor (beta chain) was picked up a small number of times. Its specificity is not known. Germline values: CDR1 MGHRA, CDR2 YSYEKL. The V end was cut by 3 bases, the J end by 6 bases, with 11 bases between. CDR3 size: 13 residues. This sample was taken from a study of molecular identifiers for immune sequencing clone quantification. MiXCR, applied by TCRdb to the PCR reads, yields one record per CDR3 protein. Among 460,000 or so distinct CDR3 sequences listed, about a quarter were seen once. Study-level results: Sharing of a barcode by identical TCR molecules could cause highly expanded clone sizes to be underestimated.

This receptor was identified in a human donor in good health. Some libraries in this study had Jurkat cell RNA spiked in. This rearrangement joins TRBV4-1 to TRBJ1-2; D unresolved. Sequenced material: naive CD8+ T cells from blood, with Jurkat cell RNA spiked in. Specified subset: FACS-sorted CD8+CD4-CCR7+CD45RA+ naive T cells. Written as DNA, the CDR3 is TGCGCCAGCAGCCAGGGCACACCCCATGGCTACACCTTC. This codes for CASSQGTPHGYTF.